These 32 T cell receptor beta chains were all obtained from the same sample, sequenced in a study of blood T cell repertoires in COVID-19. Profiled with immunoSEQ multiplex PCR; TCRdb holds only in-frame clones, not every one. The data show 150,000 to 200,000 clones, with approximately 84% seen just once and around 7% held by the top ten. Sequenced sample: PBMCs or T cells enriched from blood (not recorded which). Source of these receptors: a man aged 40-49 years who had recovered from COVID-19.

V is TRBV5-4 and J is TRBJ2-5; TRBD2 aligns across 13 bases. CDR1 SGHNT and CDR2 YYREEE come from the germline V gene (reference sequence). The ends lost 0 bases at V and 5 bases at J; junction bases unmatched: 7. The CDR3 length is 17 residues. The CDR3 sequence: CASSLGTSGGLTETQYF. CDR3 sequence (DNA): TGTGCCAGCAGCTTGGGGACTAGCGGGGGCTTAACGGAGACCCAGTACTTC.

The rearrangement uses TRBV9 and TRBJ2-3; D remains ambiguous. The V end was cut by 3 bases, the J end by 2 bases, with 13 bases between. The germline gives CDR1 SGDLS, CDR2 YYNGEE. This CDR3 contains 15 residues. The CDR3 DNA follows: TGTGCCAGCAGCGCCAACCTGCGCGTCACAGATACGCAGTATTTT. This sequence encodes CASSANLRVTDTQYF. The variable domain in full, with the rest retrieved from reference TRBV9 and TRBJ2-3, is DSGVTQTPKHLITATGQRVTLRCSPRSGDLSVYWYQQSLDQGLQFLIQYYNGEERAKGNILERFSAQQFPDLHSELNLSSLELGDSALYFCASSANLRVTDTQYFGPGTRLTVL.

This chain uses TRBV2 with TRBJ1-2; 7 bases line up with TRBD1. Germline CDR1 is SNHLY and CDR2 is FYNNEI. Trimming took 6 bases from V and 7 from J; bases not matched to a gene: 5. The CDR3 has 12 residues. In DNA, the CDR3 is TGTGCCAGCAGGGCTGACAGGGCTGGCTACACCTTC. Translated, it gives CASRADRAGYTF.

This clone was seen once. The J gene is TRBJ1-2, the V gene TRBV4-1; D possibly corresponds to TRBD1 (6 bases). V lost 4 bases and J 3 bases, leaving 18 bases between the germline ends. Looked up from germline, CDR1 is MGHRA and CDR2 is YSYEKL. The CDR3 has 16 amino acids. In DNA, the CDR3 is TGCGCCAGCAGCCCGTACCGGGACACGGATTACTATGGCTACACCTTC. Translating it yields CASSPYRDTDYYGYTF.

The rearrangement links TRBV10-3 to TRBJ2-7; 10 bases line up with TRBD1. The germline CDR1 and CDR2 sequences are ENHRY and SYGVKD. The CDR3 length is 13 residues. After removal of 8 bases from V and 5 bases from J, the junction contained 6 bases not matched to a gene. This chain's CDR3 is CAIDAGQGNEQYF. Here the CDR3 DNA reads TGTGCCATCGACGCGGGACAGGGGAACGAGCAGTACTTC.

J is TRBJ1-3 and V is TRBV7-2; the D is unclear. The CDR3 extends over 18 amino acids. Trimming left V 1 base short and J 0 bases short, with 16 bases between. Germline V CDR1 and CDR2: SGHTA, FQGNSA. The chain's CDR3 is CASSLERGVLSSGNTIYF. The CDR3 bases are TGTGCCAGCAGCTTAGAACGCGGGGTCCTCTCCTCTGGAAACACCATATATTTT. Full variable domain (missing parts from reference TRBV7-2 and TRBJ1-3): GAGVSQSPSNKVTEKGKDVELRCDPISGHTALYWYRQSLGQGLEFLIYFQGNSAPDKSGLPSDRFSAERTGGSVSTLTIQRTQQEDSAVYLCASSLERGVLSSGNTIYFGEGSWLTVV.

The chain has TRBV10-3 and TRBJ1-1; 12 nucleotides agree with TRBD1. CDR1 and CDR2 from the germline V gene are ENHRY and SYGVKD. J was trimmed by 1 base and V by 6 bases; bases with no gene match: 9. The CDR3 covers 17 residues. DNA for the CDR3: TGTGCCATCAGGGCGGGACAGGGGGCGGATAAGAACACTGAAGCTTTCTTT. Its translation: CAIRAGQGADKNTEAFF.

This CDR3 reads CASRHNTGTGIYEQYF. The CDR3 DNA is TGTGCCAGCAGACATAATACCGGGACAGGGATCTACGAGCAGTACTTC. The rearrangement joins TRBV7-2 to TRBJ2-7, with TRBD1 identical over 9 bases. The CDR3 spans 16 residues. Germline lookup yields CDR1 SGHTA and CDR2 FQGNSA. V was clipped by 6 bases and J by 3 bases; unmatched bases: 12.

The chain combines TRBV25-1 with TRBJ1-1; D is uncertain. The V gene's germline CDR1 is MGHDK and CDR2 SYGVNS. V shed 6 bases and J shed 4 bases, with 12 bases lying between them. CDR3 size: 13 residues. The CDR3 loop is CASRNEVATEAFF. The CDR3, as DNA: TGTGCCAGCAGGAACGAGGTCGCCACTGAAGCTTTCTTT.

The chain recombines TRBV4-1 with TRBJ2-7, with 8 bases matching TRBD1. The CDR3 is 17 amino acids. J gave up 0 bases and V 0 bases, and 7 bases lay outside the gene matches. CDR1 and CDR2 (germline): MGHRA, YSYEKL. The CDR3 here is CASSQEGMGTGSYEQYF. The CDR3 nucleotides are TGCGCCAGCAGCCAAGAGGGTATGGGGACAGGCTCCTACGAGCAGTACTTC.

This clone occurred once. V gene TRBV5-1 combines with J gene TRBJ1-6, with TRBD1 identical over 9 bases. Germline-derived CDR1 and CDR2 are SGHRS and YFSETQ. Germline trimming cut 5 bases from V and 4 bases from J; bases unmatched to any gene: 7. This CDR3 has 16 amino acids. CDR3 sequence (DNA): TGCGCCAGCAGGCCCGGACAGGGGAGATATAATTCACCCCTCCACTTT. It encodes CASRPGQGRYNSPLHF.

The chain recombines TRBV5-1 with TRBJ1-6, with TRBD1 identical over 7 bases. The CDR3 contains 15 residues. CDR1 is SGHRS and CDR2 is YFSETQ in the germline V gene. After removal of 0 bases from V and 7 bases from J, the junction contained 4 bases not matched to a gene. The CDR3 spells CASSLGGQTNSPLHF. The CDR3, as DNA: TGCGCCAGCAGCTTGGGGGGACAGACAAATTCACCCCTCCACTTT.

The V gene is TRBV6-5, the J gene TRBJ2-3, with a weak D call TRBD2 (5 bases). Trimming removed 8 bases from V and 4 bases from J, with 10 bases in between. This CDR3 has 12 residues. CDR1 and CDR2 (germline): MNHEY, SVGAGI. CDR3 in DNA: TGTGCCAGCGCTAGCCACTCAGATACGCAGTATTTT. Its protein is CASASHSDTQYF.

The J gene is TRBJ2-2, the V gene TRBV5-4; TRBD1 is a possible D gene (6 bases). The germline V gene has CDR1 SGHNT and CDR2 YYREEE (reference sequence). The V gene lost 0 bases and the J gene lost 1 base, with 10 bases spanning the gap. The CDR3 loop spans 16 amino acids. Here the CDR3 reads CASSLVGRGNTGELFF. The CDR3 region has the DNA TGTGCCAGCAGCTTGGTGGGCAGGGGGAACACCGGGGAGCTGTTTTTT.

The chain links TRBV21-1 to TRBJ2-5; the D call of TRBD2 is as the table states it, not checked on the DNA. TRBV21-1 is labeled a pseudogene. The CDR3 totals 13 residues. The CDR3 DNA is TGTGCCAGCAGCCCCCGTCTAAACCCTATACAGTACTTC. Translated, it gives CASSPRLNPIQYF.

The count of this clone is one. This chain connects TRBV29-1 to TRBJ1-4; D is possibly TRBD1 (6 bases). Per the germline V gene, CDR1 is SQVTM and CDR2 is ANQGSEA. CDR3 length equals 12 residues. V was pared by 6 bases and J by 8 bases, with 13 bases between. The CDR3 region has the DNA TGCAGCGTGGGGGCAAGGAACGAAAAACTGTTTTTT. Protein: CSVGARNEKLFF.

The gene calls are TRBV15 and TRBJ1-4, with 8 bases identical to TRBD1. The V gene's germline CDR1 is LNHNV and CDR2 YYDKDF (reference sequence). This CDR3 is 16 amino acids long. V trimming: 5 bases; J trimming: 7 bases; junction bases outside the gene matches: 12. DNA for the CDR3: TGTGCCACCAGCCGAAATTCAGGGGGCATCGCTGAAAAACTGTTTTTT. This translates into CATSRNSGGIAEKLFF.

The chain combines TRBV3-1 (or the pseudogene TRBV3-2) with TRBJ1-1; D is perhaps TRBD1 (5 bases). The V and J ends lost 4 bases and 2 bases respectively, with 14 bases between them. Germline V lookup: CDR1 LGHDT, CDR2 YNNKEL (reference sequence). The CDR3 totals 15 residues. The CDR3: CASSRKGLSNTEAFF. Written as DNA, the CDR3 is TGTGCCAGCAGCCGCAAGGGGCTAAGTAACACTGAAGCTTTCTTT.

V and J are TRBV19 and TRBJ1-1; 11 bases map to TRBD1. Germline V lookup: CDR1 LNHDA, CDR2 SQIVND (reference sequence). The CDR3 extends over 18 amino acids. V dropped 4 bases and J dropped 0; count of bases not matched to a gene: 10. The CDR3 nucleotides are TGTGCCAGTAGTACCTCATCGGACAGGGGGCGGTTGAACACTGAAGCTTTCTTT. The encoded protein is CASSTSSDRGRLNTEAFF.

The chain combines TRBV19 with TRBJ1-2, with D possibly TRBD1 on 6 matching bases. Germline CDR1 is LNHDA and CDR2 is SQIVND (reference sequence). V lost 0 bases and J 7 bases, leaving 21 bases between the germline ends. This CDR3 is 17 amino acids long. CDR3 protein: CASSIDYHQGILFGYTF. The DNA of the CDR3 is TGTGCCAGTAGTATAGATTATCATCAGGGGATACTGTTTGGCTACACCTTC.

This clone was detected ten times or more. The chain combines TRBV5-1 with TRBJ2-1, with 7 bases matching TRBD1. This CDR3 has 16 residues. Germline CDR1 and CDR2: SGHRS and YFSETQ. Germline trimming cut 4 bases from V and 5 bases from J; bases unmatched to any gene: 12. Here the CDR3 DNA reads TGCGCCAGCAGCGGCCACAGGGGAGTCGCTGACAATGAGCAGTTCTTC. Its translation is CASSGHRGVADNEQFF.

The chain uses TRBV3-1 (or the pseudogene TRBV3-2) and TRBJ1-2; a possible D gene is TRBD1 (5 bases). The germline V gene encodes CDR1 LGHDT and CDR2 YNNKEL (reference sequence). The CDR3 consists of 17 residues. The ends were cut back, 0 bases at V and 0 bases at J, with 14 bases in the middle. In DNA, the CDR3 is TGTGCCAGCAGCCAAGACCGGTGGAGGGGTTCTAACTATGGCTACACCTTC. Translating gives CASSQDRWRGSNYGYTF.

The chain uses TRBV18 and TRBJ1-2; 7 nucleotides align to TRBD1. V trimming: 0 bases; J trimming: 2 bases; junction bases outside the gene matches: 3. This CDR3 region has 15 residues. CDR1 KGHSH and CDR2 LQKENI come from the germline V gene. The CDR3 protein is CASSPPGGRNYGYTF. Here the CDR3 DNA reads TGTGCCAGCTCACCACCAGGGGGCCGGAACTATGGCTACACCTTC.

As DNA, the CDR3 is TGTGCCAGCAGCCCCTCCTTACTGGGACAGAATTCACCCCTCCACTTT. As protein: CASSPSLLGQNSPLHF. This chain joins TRBV9 and TRBJ1-6, with 7 bases matching TRBD1. Unmatched junction bases numbered 11, after V lost 4 bases and J lost 7 bases. This CDR3 has 16 residues. Germline V gives CDR1 SGDLS, CDR2 YYNGEE.

This chain links TRBV6-2 or TRBV6-3 with TRBJ1-2; D is perhaps TRBD1 (6 bases). Per germline, CDR1 MNHEY and CDR2 SVGEGT. This CDR3 comprises 15 residues. Trimming removed 2 bases at V and 8 bases at J, with 18 bases between. The CDR3 nucleotides read TGTGCCAGCAGTTACGGGAACAGGGTACTGGACGGCTACACCTTC. Its translation: CASSYGNRVLDGYTF.

This chain connects TRBV10-3 to TRBJ1-1, with D possibly being TRBD1 (6 bases). CDR1 is ENHRY and CDR2 is SYGVKD in the germline V gene. The CDR3 sequence is 13 residues long. Between the trimmed V and J ends, which lost 4 bases and 7 bases, there was a span of 13 bases. This chain's CDR3 is CAISAQTGGEAFF. The CDR3 nucleotides read TGTGCCATCAGTGCCCAGACAGGAGGTGAAGCTTTCTTT.

V usage is TRBV5-1 and J usage is TRBJ2-7; TRBD2 matches at 7 bases. Germline lookup yields CDR1 SGHRS and CDR2 YFSETQ. After removal of 5 bases from V and 2 bases from J, the junction contained 10 bases not matched to a gene. CDR3 length: 15 residues. CDR3 bases: TGCGCCAGCAGACCGACTAGCCCCGCTCCCTACGAGCAGTACTTC. Translated: CASRPTSPAPYEQYF.

The chain links TRBV28 to TRBJ2-3; 9 bases are shared with TRBD2. The CDR3 has 15 residues. Germline CDR1 and CDR2: MDHEN and SYDVKM. V lost 7 bases, J lost 4 bases, and 9 bases stayed unmatched. The CDR3 DNA reads TGTGCCAGCACCCTCGGGGGCGGGGGGGCAGATACGCAGTATTTT. Translating it yields CASTLGGGGADTQYF.

The gene calls are TRBV6-4 and TRBJ2-1, with 7 bases lining up with TRBD2. V lost 8 bases and J lost 10; bases outside the gene matches: 17. The V gene's germline CDR1 is MRHNA and CDR2 SNTAGT. CDR3 length: 15 amino acids. DNA for the CDR3: TGTGCCAGCTCCGAAGGGACTACCGGGAGTGCGGAGCAGTTCTTC. Protein sequence: CASSEGTTGSAEQFF.

The chain carries TRBV5-1 and TRBJ2-6; perhaps TRBD2 as D (5 bases). The CDR3 has 16 residues. CDR1 and CDR2 from the germline V gene are SGHRS and YFSETQ. V gave up 1 base and J gave up 0 bases, with 8 bases separating them. The CDR3 sequence: CASSLPGSSGANVLTF. CDR3 coding DNA: TGCGCCAGCAGCTTGCCGGGAAGCTCTGGGGCCAACGTCCTGACTTTC.

This clone is a singleton in its sample. The chain joins TRBV7-2 to TRBJ1-3, with D possibly TRBD1 on 6 matching bases. Germline-derived CDR1 and CDR2 are SGHTA and FQGNSA. The CDR3 extends over 15 amino acids. Trimming took 7 bases from V and 0 from J, leaving 13 bases between them. DNA of the CDR3: TGTGCCAGCACCGAACAGGGATCCTCTGGAAACACCATATATTTT. Residues: CASTEQGSSGNTIYF. Variable domain in full (rest from reference TRBV7-2 and TRBJ1-3): GAGVSQSPSNKVTEKGKDVELRCDPISGHTALYWYRQSLGQGLEFLIYFQGNSAPDKSGLPSDRFSAERTGGSVSTLTIQRTQQEDSAVYLCASTEQGSSGNTIYFGEGSWLTVV.

The chain employs TRBV28 and TRBJ1-2; TRBD1 agrees at 7 bases. The CDR3 totals 13 residues. V was clipped by 4 bases and J by 6 bases; unmatched bases: 5. CDR1 MDHEN and CDR2 SYDVKM come from the germline V gene. The CDR3 coding sequence is TGTGCCAGCAGTTACAGGGGCGTAAATGGCTACACCTTC. Encoded protein: CASSYRGVNGYTF.